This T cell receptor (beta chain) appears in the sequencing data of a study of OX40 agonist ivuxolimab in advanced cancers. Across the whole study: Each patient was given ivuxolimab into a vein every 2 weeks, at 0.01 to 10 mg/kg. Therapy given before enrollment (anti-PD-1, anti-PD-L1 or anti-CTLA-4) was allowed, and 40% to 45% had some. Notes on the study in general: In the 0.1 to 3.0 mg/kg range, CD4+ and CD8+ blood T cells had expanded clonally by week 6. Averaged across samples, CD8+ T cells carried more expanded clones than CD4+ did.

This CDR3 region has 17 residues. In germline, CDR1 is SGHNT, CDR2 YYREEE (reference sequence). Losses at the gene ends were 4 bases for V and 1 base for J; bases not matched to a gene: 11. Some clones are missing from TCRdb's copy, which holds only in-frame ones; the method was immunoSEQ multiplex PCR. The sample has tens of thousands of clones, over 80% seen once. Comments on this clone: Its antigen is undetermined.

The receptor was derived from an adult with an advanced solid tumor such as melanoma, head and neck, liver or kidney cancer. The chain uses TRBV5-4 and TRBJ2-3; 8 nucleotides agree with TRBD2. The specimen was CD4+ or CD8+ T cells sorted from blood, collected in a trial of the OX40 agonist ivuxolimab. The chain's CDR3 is CASSRGGRGSGTDTQYF. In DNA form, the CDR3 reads TGTGCCAGCAGCCGGGGGGGGCGAGGGTCGGGCACAGATACGCAGTATTTT.